Listed below are T cell receptor beta chains from one sample, sequenced in a study of immune evolution from preneoplasia to lung adenocarcinoma. Generated by immunoSEQ multiplex PCR, the TCRdb table keeps only in-frame clones and is missing some. This sample has 6,500 to 7,500 clones, with roughly 80% found just once. Sequencing was carried out using FFPE adjacent normal lung tissue. These receptors came from a person between 60 and 79 years old with lung adenocarcinoma. CDR3s include the opening cysteine and the closing phenylalanine or tryptophan. Size tells how often a clone was seen (once, few, many) or the class of an expanded clone, and some rows leave it out.

CDR3	V	J	size
CASSTGTTATQYF	TRBV27	TRBJ2-3	-
CASSGEYNEQFF	TRBV11-2	TRBJ2-1	-
CASSEGLWDSPSYEQYF	TRBV10-1	TRBJ2-7	-
CASSRLLTGNNEQFF	TRBV4-3	TRBJ2-1	-
CASSWSAPERHTEAFF	TRBV27	TRBJ1-1	-
CASSSSHTDTQYF	TRBV19	TRBJ2-3	few
CTSSLGTAAASVNLPSTDTQYF	TRBV1	TRBJ2-3	-
CASSLTSTQETQYF	TRBV5-1	TRBJ2-5	-
CASSMTSSSSYEQYF	TRBV6-1	TRBJ2-7	few
CASSPRDRGVAEAFF	TRBV18	TRBJ1-1	-
CASSPLNSYNEQFF	TRBV2	TRBJ2-1	-
CSVEERGTEGDIQYF	TRBV29-1	TRBJ2-4	-
CASSGQGAGNIQYF	TRBV5-4	TRBJ2-4	-
CASGTSAEETQYF	TRBV12-5	TRBJ2-5	once